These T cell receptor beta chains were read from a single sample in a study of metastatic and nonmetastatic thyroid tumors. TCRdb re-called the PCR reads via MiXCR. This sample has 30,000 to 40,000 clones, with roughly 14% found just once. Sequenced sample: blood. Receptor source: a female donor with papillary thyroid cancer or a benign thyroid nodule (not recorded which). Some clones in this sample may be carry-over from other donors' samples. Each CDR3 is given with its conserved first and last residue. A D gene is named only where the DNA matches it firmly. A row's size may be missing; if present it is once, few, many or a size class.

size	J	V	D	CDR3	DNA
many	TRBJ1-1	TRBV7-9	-	CASSLGYGLNTEAFF	TGTGCCAGCAGCTTAGGGTACGGGTTGAACACTGAAGCTTTCTTT
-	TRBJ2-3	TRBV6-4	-	CASSDSWRADTQYF	TGTGCCAGCAGTGACTCCTGGAGGGCAGATACGCAGTATTTT
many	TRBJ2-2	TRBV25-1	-	CASSEYGQLTGELFF	TGTGCCAGCAGTGAATATGGGCAGCTCACCGGGGAGCTGTTTTTT
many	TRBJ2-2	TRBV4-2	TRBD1	CASSQENRGDGELFF	TGTGCCAGCAGCCAAGAGAACAGGGGAGACGGGGAGCTGTTTTTT
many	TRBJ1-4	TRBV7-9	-	CASRHRALDEKLFF	TGTGCCAGCAGGCACAGGGCTTTGGATGAAAAACTGTTTTTT
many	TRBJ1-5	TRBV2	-	CASNREPNQPQHF	TGTGCCAGCAACCGAGAACCCAATCAGCCCCAGCATTTT
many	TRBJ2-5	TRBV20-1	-	CSASQGLETQYF	TGCAGTGCTTCACAGGGACTAGAGACCCAGTACTTC
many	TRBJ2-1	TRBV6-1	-	CASSETYNEQFF	TGTGCCAGCAGTGAGACTTACAATGAGCAGTTCTTC
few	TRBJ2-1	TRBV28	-	CASSFSYAGSSYNDQFF	TGTGCCAGCAGTTTTTCTTACGCGGGGAGCTCCTACAATGATCAGTTCTTC
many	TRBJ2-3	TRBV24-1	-	CATSDLATVSDTQYF	TGTGCCACCAGTGATCTAGCAACGGTGTCAGATACGCAGTATTTT
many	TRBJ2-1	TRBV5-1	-	CASTRVASSYNEQFF	TGCGCCAGCACCCGCGTAGCGAGCTCCTACAATGAGCAGTTCTTC
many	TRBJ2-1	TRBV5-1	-	CASSSTLLRDEQFF	TGCGCCAGCAGCTCCACCCTGCTTCGCGATGAGCAGTTCTTC
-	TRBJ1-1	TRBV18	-	CASSPPGRMNTEAFF	TGTGCCAGCTCACCACCGGGAAGAATGAACACTGAAGCTTTCTTT
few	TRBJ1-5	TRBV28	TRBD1	CASRSFSQTGGLRQPQHF	TGTGCCAGCAGAAGTTTCTCACAGACAGGGGGCCTCAGGCAGCCCCAGCATTTT
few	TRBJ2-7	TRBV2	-	CASSDRDEQYF	TGTGCCAGCAGTGACAGGGACGAGCAGTACTTC
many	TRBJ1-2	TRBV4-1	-	CASSRDMGAYGYTF	TGCGCCAGCAGCCGGGACATGGGGGCCTATGGCTACACCTTC
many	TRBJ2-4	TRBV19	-	CASLLSAESKNIQYF	TGTGCCAGCCTCTTATCGGCTGAAAGCAAAAACATTCAGTACTTC
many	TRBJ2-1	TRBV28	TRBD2	CASSSLKPSSGSSYNEQFF	TGTGCCAGCAGTTCATTAAAGCCCTCCAGCGGGAGCTCCTACAATGAGCAGTTCTTC
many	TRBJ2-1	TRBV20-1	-	CSAQADSSFYNEQFF	TGCAGTGCTCAGGCTGACAGCAGCTTTTACAATGAGCAGTTCTTC
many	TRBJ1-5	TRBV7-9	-	CASSLSELGRPQHF	TGTGCCAGCAGCTTATCGGAGTTGGGTCGGCCCCAGCATTTT
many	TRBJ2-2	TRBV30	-	CAWSGGGELFF	TGTGCCTGGAGTGGCGGGGGGGAGCTGTTTTTT
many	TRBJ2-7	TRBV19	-	CASSITGEPYEQYF	TGTGCCAGTAGTATTACGGGAGAACCGTACGAGCAGTACTTC
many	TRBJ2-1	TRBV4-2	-	CASSQDLPGSYNEQFF	TGTGCCAGCAGCCAAGATCTTCCCGGCTCCTACAATGAGCAGTTCTTC